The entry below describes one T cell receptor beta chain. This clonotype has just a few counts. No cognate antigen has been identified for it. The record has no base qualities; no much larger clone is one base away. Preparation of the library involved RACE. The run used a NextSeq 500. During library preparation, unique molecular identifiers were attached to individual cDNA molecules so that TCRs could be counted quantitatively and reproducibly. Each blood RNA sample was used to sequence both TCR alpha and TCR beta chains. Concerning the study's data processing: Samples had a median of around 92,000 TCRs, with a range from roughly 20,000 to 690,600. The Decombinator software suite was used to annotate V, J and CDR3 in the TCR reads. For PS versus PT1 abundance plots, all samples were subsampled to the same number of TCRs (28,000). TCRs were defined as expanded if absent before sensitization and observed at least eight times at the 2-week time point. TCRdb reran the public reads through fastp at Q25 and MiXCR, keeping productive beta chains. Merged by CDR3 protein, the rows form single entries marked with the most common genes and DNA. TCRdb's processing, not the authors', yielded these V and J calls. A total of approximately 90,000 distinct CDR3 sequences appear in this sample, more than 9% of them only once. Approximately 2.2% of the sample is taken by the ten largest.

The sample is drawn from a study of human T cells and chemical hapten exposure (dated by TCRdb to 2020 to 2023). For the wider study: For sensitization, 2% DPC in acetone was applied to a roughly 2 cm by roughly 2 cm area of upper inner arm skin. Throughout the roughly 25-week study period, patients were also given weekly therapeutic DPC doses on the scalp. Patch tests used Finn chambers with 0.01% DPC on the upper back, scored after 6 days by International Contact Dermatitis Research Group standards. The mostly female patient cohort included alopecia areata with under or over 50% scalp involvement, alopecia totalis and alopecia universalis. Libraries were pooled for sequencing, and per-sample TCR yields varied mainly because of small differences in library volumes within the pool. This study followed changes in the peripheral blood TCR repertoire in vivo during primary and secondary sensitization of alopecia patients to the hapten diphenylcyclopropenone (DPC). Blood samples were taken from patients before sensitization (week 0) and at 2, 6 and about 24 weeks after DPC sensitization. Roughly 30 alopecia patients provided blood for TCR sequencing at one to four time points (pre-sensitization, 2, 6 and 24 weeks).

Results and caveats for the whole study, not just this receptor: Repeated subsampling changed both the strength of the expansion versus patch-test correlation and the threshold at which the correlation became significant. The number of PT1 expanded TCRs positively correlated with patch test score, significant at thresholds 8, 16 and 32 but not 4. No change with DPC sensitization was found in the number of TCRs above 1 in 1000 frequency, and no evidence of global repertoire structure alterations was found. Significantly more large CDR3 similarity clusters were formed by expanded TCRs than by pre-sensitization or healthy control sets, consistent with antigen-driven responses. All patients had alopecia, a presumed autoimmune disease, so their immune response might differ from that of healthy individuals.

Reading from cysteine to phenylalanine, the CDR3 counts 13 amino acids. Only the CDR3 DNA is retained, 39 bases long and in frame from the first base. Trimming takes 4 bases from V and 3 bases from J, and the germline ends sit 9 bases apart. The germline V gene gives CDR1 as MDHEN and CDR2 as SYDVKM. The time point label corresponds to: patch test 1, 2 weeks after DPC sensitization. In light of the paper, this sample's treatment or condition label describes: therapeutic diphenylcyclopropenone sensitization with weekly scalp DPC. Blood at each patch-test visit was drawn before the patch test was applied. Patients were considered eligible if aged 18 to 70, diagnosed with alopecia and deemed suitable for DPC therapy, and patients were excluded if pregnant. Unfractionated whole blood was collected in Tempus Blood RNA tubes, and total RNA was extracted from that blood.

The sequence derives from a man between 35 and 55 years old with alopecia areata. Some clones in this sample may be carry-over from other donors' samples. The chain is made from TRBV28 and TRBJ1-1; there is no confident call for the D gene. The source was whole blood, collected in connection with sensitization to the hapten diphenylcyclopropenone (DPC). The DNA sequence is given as TGTGCCAGCAGTTCGGGGTACGACACTGAAGCTTTCTTT. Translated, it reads CASSSGYDTEAFF.